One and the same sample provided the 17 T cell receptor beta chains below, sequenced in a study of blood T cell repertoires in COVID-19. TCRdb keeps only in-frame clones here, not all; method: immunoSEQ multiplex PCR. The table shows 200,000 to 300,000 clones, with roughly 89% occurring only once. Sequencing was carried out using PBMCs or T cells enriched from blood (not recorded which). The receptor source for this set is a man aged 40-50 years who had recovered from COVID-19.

The CDR3, as DNA: TGTGCCAGCTCGGGCACGGAGAACACCGGGGAGCTGTTTTTT. This codes for CASSGTENTGELFF. This chain uses TRBV18 with TRBJ2-2, with D unresolved. V was trimmed by 6 bases and J by 1 base, leaving 9 bases between them. The CDR3 has 14 residues. The germline V gene encodes CDR1 KGHSH and CDR2 LQKENI.

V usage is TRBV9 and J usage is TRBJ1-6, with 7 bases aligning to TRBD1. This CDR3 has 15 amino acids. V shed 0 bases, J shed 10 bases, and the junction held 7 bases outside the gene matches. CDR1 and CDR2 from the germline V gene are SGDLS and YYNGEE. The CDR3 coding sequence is TGTGCCAGCAGCGTAGCGAGGGGGCGAGGATCACCCCTCCACTTT. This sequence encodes CASSVARGRGSPLHF.

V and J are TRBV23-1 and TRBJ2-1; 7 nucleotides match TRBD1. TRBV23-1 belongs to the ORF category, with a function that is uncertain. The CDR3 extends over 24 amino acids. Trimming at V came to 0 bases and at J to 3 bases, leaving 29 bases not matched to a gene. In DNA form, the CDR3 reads TGCGCCAGCAGTCAATCCGAGACAGGGAGTTGCTCCTGCGCACTGACCCAAATCTACAATGAGCAGTTCTTC. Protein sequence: CASSQSETGSCSCALTQIYNEQFF.

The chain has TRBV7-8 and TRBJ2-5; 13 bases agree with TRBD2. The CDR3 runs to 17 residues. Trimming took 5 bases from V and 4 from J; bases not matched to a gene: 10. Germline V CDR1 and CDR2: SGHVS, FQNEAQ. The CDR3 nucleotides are TGTGCCAGCAGCCCGGGACTAGCGGGACCCCGGGGAGAGACCCAGTACTTC. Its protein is CASSPGLAGPRGETQYF.

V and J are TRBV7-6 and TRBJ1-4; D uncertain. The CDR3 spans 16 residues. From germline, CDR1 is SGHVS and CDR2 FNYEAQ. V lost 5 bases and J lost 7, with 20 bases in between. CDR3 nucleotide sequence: TGTGCCAGCAGCCTCTCGGGGTCCGACCTCAGTGAAAAACTGTTTTTT. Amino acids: CASSLSGSDLSEKLFF.

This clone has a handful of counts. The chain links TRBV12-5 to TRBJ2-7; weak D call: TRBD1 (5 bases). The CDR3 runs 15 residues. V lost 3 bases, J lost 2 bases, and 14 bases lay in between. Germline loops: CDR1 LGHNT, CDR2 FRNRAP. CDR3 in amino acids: CASGFVQGNTYEQYF. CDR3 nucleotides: TGTGCTAGTGGTTTTGTCCAGGGAAACACCTACGAGCAGTACTTC. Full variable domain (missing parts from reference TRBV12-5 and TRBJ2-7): DARVTQTPRHKVTEMGQEVTMRCQPILGHNTVFWYRQTMMQGLELLAYFRNRAPLDDSGMPKDRFSAEMPDATLATLKIQPSEPRDSAVYFCASGFVQGNTYEQYFGPGTRLTVT.

Here the CDR3 DNA reads TGTGCCAGTAGTACAGTTTCCCTCTACAATGAGCAGTTCTTC. It translates to CASSTVSLYNEQFF. This rearrangement joins TRBV19 to TRBJ2-1, with D uncertain. Deletions cut 4 bases from V and 3 bases from J, with 10 bases between. This CDR3 spans 14 amino acids. Germline V lookup: CDR1 LNHDA, CDR2 SQIVND (reference sequence).

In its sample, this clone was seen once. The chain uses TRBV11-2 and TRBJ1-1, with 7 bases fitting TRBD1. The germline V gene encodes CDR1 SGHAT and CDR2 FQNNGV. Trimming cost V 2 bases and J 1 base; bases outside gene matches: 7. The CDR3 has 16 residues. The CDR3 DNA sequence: TGTGCCAGCAGCTTAAGTACAGGGGTGAGGAACACTGAAGCTTTCTTT. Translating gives CASSLSTGVRNTEAFF.

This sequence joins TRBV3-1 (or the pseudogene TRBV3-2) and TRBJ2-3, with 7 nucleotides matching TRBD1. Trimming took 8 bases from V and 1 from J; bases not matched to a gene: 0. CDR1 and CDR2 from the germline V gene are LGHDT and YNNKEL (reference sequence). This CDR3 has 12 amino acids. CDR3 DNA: TGTGCCAGCGGACAGGGCACAGATACGCAGTATTTT. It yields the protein CASGQGTDTQYF.

CDR3 protein: CASRRGIQETQYF. The CDR3 bases are TGTGCCAGCAGAAGGGGGATCCAAGAGACCCAGTACTTC. This sequence joins TRBV12-3 or TRBV12-4 and TRBJ2-5, with a possible D match to TRBD1 (6 bases). The V end was cut by 6 bases, the J end by 1 base, with 9 bases between. This CDR3 has 13 residues.

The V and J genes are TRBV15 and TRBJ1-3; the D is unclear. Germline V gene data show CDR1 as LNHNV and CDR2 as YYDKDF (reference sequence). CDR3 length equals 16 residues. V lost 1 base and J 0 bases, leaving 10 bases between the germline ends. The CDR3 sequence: CATSRGGLNSGNTIYF. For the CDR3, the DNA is TGTGCCACCAGCAGAGGAGGACTCAACTCTGGAAACACCATATATTTT.

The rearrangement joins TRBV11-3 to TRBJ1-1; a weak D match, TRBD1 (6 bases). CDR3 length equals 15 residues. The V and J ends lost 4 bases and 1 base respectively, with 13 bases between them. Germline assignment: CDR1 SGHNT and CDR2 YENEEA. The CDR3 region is CASSSQGFENTEAFF. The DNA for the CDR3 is TGTGCCAGCAGCTCACAGGGATTCGAGAACACTGAAGCTTTCTTT. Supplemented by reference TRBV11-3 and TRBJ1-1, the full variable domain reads EAGVVQSPRYKIIEKKQPVAFWCNPISGHNTLYWYLQNLGQGPELLIRYENEEAVDDSQLPKDRFSAERLKGVDSTLKIQPAELGDSAVYLCASSSQGFENTEAFFGQGTRLTVV.

The CDR3 DNA reads as TGTGCCAGCAGCTTGGGACAGGGGTTCGCCAAAAACATTCAGTACTTC. Its translation: CASSLGQGFAKNIQYF. J is TRBJ2-4 and V is TRBV5-6, with 8 bases that match TRBD1. The germline gives CDR1 SGHDT, CDR2 YYEEEE. This CDR3 comprises 16 residues. V lost 0 bases and J lost 1; bases outside the gene matches: 3.

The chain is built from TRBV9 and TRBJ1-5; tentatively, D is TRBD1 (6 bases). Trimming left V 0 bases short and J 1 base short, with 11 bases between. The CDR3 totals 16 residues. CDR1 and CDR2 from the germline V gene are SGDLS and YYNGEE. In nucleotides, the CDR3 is TGTGCCAGCAGCGTAGACGGGGGGCTCAGCAATCAGCCCCAGCATTTT. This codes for CASSVDGGLSNQPQHF. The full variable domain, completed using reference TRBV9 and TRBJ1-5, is DSGVTQTPKHLITATGQRVTLRCSPRSGDLSVYWYQQSLDQGLQFLIQYYNGEERAKGNILERFSAQQFPDLHSELNLSSLELGDSALYFCASSVDGGLSNQPQHFGDGTRLSIL.

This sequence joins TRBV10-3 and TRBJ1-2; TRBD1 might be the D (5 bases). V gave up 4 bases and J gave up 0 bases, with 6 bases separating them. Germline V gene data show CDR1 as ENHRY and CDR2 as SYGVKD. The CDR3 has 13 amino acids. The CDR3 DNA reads TGTGCCATCAGTGGGACATCTAACTATGGCTACACCTTC. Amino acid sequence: CAISGTSNYGYTF.

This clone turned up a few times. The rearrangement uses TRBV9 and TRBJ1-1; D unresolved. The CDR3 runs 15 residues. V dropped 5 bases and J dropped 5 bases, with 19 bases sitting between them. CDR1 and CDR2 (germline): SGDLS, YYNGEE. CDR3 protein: CASSLLEGMVTEAFF. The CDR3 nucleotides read TGTGCCAGCAGTCTCCTGGAGGGCATGGTAACTGAAGCTTTCTTT. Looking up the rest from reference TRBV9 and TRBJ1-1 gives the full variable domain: DSGVTQTPKHLITATGQRVTLRCSPRSGDLSVYWYQQSLDQGLQFLIQYYNGEERAKGNILERFSAQQFPDLHSELNLSSLELGDSALYFCASSLLEGMVTEAFFGQGTRLTVV.

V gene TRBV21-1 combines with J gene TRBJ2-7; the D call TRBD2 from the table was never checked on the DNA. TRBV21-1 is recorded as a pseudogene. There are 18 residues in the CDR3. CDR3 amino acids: CASSKFPVGLSIDYEQYF. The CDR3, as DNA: TGTGCCAGCAGCAAATTCCCTGTCGGACTCTCGATCGACTACGAGCAGTACTTC.